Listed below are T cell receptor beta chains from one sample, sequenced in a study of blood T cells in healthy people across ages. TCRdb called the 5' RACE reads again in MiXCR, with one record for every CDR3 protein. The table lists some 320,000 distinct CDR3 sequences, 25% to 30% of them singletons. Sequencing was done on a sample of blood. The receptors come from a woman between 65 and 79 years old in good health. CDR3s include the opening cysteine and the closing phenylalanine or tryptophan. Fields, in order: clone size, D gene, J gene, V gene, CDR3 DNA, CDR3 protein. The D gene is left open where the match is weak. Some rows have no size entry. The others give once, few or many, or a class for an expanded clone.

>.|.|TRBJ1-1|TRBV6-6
TGTGCCAGCAGTTACGAGGGCGGAAGGGGGACTGAAGCTTTCTTT
CASSYEGGRGTEAFF
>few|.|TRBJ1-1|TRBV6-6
TGTGCCAGCAGCCCCACCCGTGGACTCGACACTGAAGCTTTCTTT
CASSPTRGLDTEAFF
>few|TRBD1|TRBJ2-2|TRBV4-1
TGCGCCGGCAGGCCGACAGGGGTTCGAGGGACCGGGGAGCTGTTTTTT
CAGRPTGVRGTGELFF
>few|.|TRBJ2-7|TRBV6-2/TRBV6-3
TGTGCCAGCAGTGAGAGGGGGACAAGTTACGAGCAGCACTTC
CASSERGTSYEQHF
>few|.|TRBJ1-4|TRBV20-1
TGCAGTGCCGGGGCAACTAATGAAAAACTGTTTTTT
CSAGATNEKLFF
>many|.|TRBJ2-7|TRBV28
TGTGCCAGCAGTTCCGGGCAGGGGTCCCGCTACGAGCAGTACTTC
CASSSGQGSRYEQYF
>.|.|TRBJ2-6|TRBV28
TGTGCCAGCAGTCCTACGGGAACGGGGGCCGGGGCCAACGTCCTGACTTTC
CASSPTGTGAGANVLTF
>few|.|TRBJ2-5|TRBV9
TGTGCCAGCAGTCGGGAGTGGCGGGGGCAGTCAGAGACCCAGTACTTC
CASSREWRGQSETQYF
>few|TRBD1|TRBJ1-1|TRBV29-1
TGCAGCGCCAACTTGGGACAGAATACTGAAGCTTTCTTT
CSANLGQNTEAFF
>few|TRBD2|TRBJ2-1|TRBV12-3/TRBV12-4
TGTGCCAGCAAGCCTAGCGGCGTCTCCTACAATGAGCAGCTCTTC
CASKPSGVSYNEQLF
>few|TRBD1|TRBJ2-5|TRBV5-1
TGCGCCAGCAGCCAATTGACAGGGTCGGAGGAGCAGTACTTC
CASSQLTGSEEQYF
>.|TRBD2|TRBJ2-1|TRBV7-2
TGTGCCAGCAGCTCGGGACTAGCCATTTACAATGAGCAGTTCTTC
CASSSGLAIYNEQFF
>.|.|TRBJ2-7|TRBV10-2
TGCGCCAGCAGTGAATTGCCCTCCTACGAGCAGTACTTC
CASSELPSYEQYF
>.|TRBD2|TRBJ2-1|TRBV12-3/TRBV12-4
TGTGCCAGCAGCCGGGGGGCCTACAATGAGCAGTTCTTC
CASSRGAYNEQFF
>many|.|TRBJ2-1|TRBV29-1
TGCAGCGTTCACGTTATTGAGCAGTTCTTC
CSVHVIEQFF
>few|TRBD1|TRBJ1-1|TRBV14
TGTGCCAGCAGCGGGCTGGGACAGTCGGAAGCTTTCTTT
CASSGLGQSEAFF
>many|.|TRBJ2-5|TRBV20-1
TGCAGTGCTAGAGATTTTGGACAAGAGACCCAGTACTTC
CSARDFGQETQYF
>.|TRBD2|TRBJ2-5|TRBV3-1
TGTGCCAGCAGCCTTGGGAGCGGGAGGACCCAGTACTTC
CASSLGSGRTQYF
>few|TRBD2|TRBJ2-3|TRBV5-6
TGTGCCAGCAGCGCTCGGGGGGCAGATACGCAGTATTTT
CASSARGADTQYF
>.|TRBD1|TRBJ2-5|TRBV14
TGTGCCAGCAGCGCTTACAGGGGAGAGACCCAGTACTTC
CASSAYRGETQYF
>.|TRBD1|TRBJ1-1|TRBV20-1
TGCAGTGCCGGACAGGGTATCCGTACTGAAGCTTTCTTT
CSAGQGIRTEAFF
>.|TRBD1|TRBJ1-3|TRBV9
TGTGCCAGCAGCGTAGGTCCCGGACAGGGGTCTGGAAACACCATATATTTT
CASSVGPGQGSGNTIYF
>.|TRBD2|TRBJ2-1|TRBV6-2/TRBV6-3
TGTGCCAGCAGATCCGGGACTAGCGACAATGAGCAGTTCTTC
CASRSGTSDNEQFF
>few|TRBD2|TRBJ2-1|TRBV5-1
TGCGCCAGCAGCCCAACCGGGACTAGCGGGAGTCATGAGCAGTCCTTC
CASSPTGTSGSHEQSF
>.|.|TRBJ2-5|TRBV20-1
TGCAGTGCCAGCGCCGGGGCTTCGCGAGAGACCCAGTACTTC
CSASAGASRETQYF
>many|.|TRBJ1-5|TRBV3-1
TGTGCCAGCAGCCCAGGCGGGGGGCATCAGCCCCAGCATTTT
CASSPGGGHQPQHF
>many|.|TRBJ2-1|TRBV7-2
TGTGCCAGCAGCTTAGCCCGGGGGGACAGCAAGCAGTTCTTC
CASSLARGDSKQFF
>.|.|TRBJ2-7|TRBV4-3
TGCGCCAGCAGCCAAGATAAGCCACCGCATCCCTACGAGCAGTACTTC
CASSQDKPPHPYEQYF